The TCR beta chain described here comes from a study of CXCR3-negative and CXCR3-positive naive CD8 T cells. Worth noting for this clonotype: Its antigen is as yet unknown.

The TRB libraries of cDNA were built by UMI-labeled 5' RACE. From its re-call of the 5' RACE reads, TCRdb lists each CDR3 protein once, without DNA. The listing records some 130,000 distinct CDR3 sequences. This CDR3 contains 15 residues. Looked up from germline, CDR1 is MDHEN and CDR2 is SYDVKM. Overall study findings and caveats: With respect to TRBV-TRBJ usage, naive CXCR3-negative and CXCR3-positive cells were similar; memory differed. Surface CD5 looked about the same in the naive subsets, so the authors worked out TCR strength from TRB CDR3 properties. After cryopreservation, CXCR3 expression dropped partially; most assays used fresh PBMCs.

The sequence was collected from a human donor in good health. Some clones in this sample may be carry-over from other donors' samples. Sequencing was performed on naive CXCR3- CD8+ T cells from blood. Subset meaning: CD45RO-CCR7+CD27+CD95- naive CD8+ T cells lacking CXCR3 (TNR3-). The J gene is TRBJ2-3, the V gene TRBV28; the TRBD1 assignment by TCRdb is unverifiable without DNA. CDR3 sequence: CASSQWTGVTDTQYF.